These T cell receptor beta chains were read from a single sample in a study of CD8+CD57+ T cells in acquired aplastic anemia. TCRdb analysed the reads with MiXCR anew, one entry per CDR3 protein. The sample records 180,000 or so distinct CDR3 sequences, 45% to 55% being singletons. Material for sequencing was sorted CD4+, CD8+, or CD8+CD57+ T cells (not recorded which) from PBMCs. The receptor source for this set is a human donor with aplastic anemia. Each CDR3 is given with its conserved first and last residue. The D gene is left open where the match is weak. The size of a clone is reported for some rows only, either as once, few or many, or as a class for expanded clones.

J gene,V gene,clone size,D gene,CDR3 protein,CDR3 DNA
TRBJ1-2,TRBV19,-,-,CASSIPTGTGNTF,TGTGCCAGTAGTATTCCCACAGGGACTGGAAACACCTTC
TRBJ1-2,TRBV6-2/TRBV6-3,few,-,CASGIWRSDGYTF,TGTGCCAGCGGAATTTGGAGGTCTGACGGCTACACCTTC
TRBJ2-5,TRBV7-2,many,-,CASSLGEDAPQYF,TGTGCCAGCAGCTTAGGGGAGGATGCGCCCCAGTACTTC
TRBJ1-2,TRBV19,many,-,CASSIVRREDYGYTF,TGTGCCAGTAGTATAGTTCGCAGGGAAGACTATGGCTACACCTTC
TRBJ2-5,TRBV20-1,-,TRBD2,CSAISGRETQYF,TGCAGTGCTATTAGCGGGAGGGAGACCCAGTACTTC
TRBJ1-1,TRBV19,-,TRBD1,CASSQESGQGAEAFF,TGTGCCAGTAGCCAGGAATCGGGGCAGGGGGCTGAAGCTTTCTTT
TRBJ1-4,TRBV2,-,TRBD1,CASYPGTATNEKLFF,TGTGCCAGCTATCCCGGGACAGCAACTAATGAAAAACTGTTTTTT
TRBJ2-5,TRBV20-1,many,-,CSATSQETQYF,TGCAGTGCTACCAGCCAAGAGACCCAGTACTTC
TRBJ1-3,TRBV7-3,many,-,CASSDPHSGNTIYF,TGTGCCAGCAGCGATCCTCACTCTGGAAACACCATATATTTT
TRBJ1-1,TRBV7-2,many,-,CASSLTITLPEAFF,TGTGCCAGCAGCTTAACCATAACCCTACCTGAAGCTTTCTTT
TRBJ1-2,TRBV29-1,-,TRBD1,CSGEGPGQGASGYTF,TGCAGCGGCGAAGGTCCGGGACAGGGGGCGAGTGGCTACACCTTC
TRBJ2-1,TRBV19,-,TRBD2,CASSIDGSSGGEVNEQFF,TGTGCCAGTAGTATAGATGGGTCTAGCGGGGGGGAAGTCAATGAGCAGTTCTTC
TRBJ2-1,TRBV20-1,-,-,CSARGGGWDEQFF,TGCAGTGCTAGAGGAGGCGGATGGGATGAGCAGTTCTTC
TRBJ1-5,TRBV4-2,many,TRBD1,CASSQDGQVNQPQHF,TGTGCCAGCAGCCAAGACGGACAGGTCAATCAGCCCCAGCATTTT
TRBJ2-1,TRBV19,-,-,CASSKRGPGSEQFF,TGTGCCAGTAGTAAGAGGGGCCCCGGGAGTGAGCAGTTCTTC
TRBJ1-2,TRBV4-2,-,-,CASSQVGVGGAISDYGYTF,TGTGCCAGCAGCCAAGTAGGAGTGGGCGGAGCAATCTCAGATTATGGCTACACCTTC
TRBJ1-3,TRBV7-9,-,-,CASSLNAGNTIYF,TGTGCCAGCAGCTTGAATGCTGGAAACACCATATATTTT
TRBJ2-7,TRBV20-1,-,TRBD2,CSARGLAFSSYEQYF,TGCAGTGCTAGGGGACTAGCGTTCTCCTCCTACGAGCAGTACTTC
TRBJ2-1,TRBV10-3,few,-,CAISESGGGYNEQFF,TGTGCCATCAGTGAGTCGGGGGGTGGTTACAATGAGCAGTTCTTC
TRBJ1-4,TRBV29-1,once,-,CSVQGISNEKLFF,TGCAGCGTTCAGGGGATTTCTAATGAAAAACTGTTTTTT
TRBJ2-2,TRBV25-1,few,TRBD2,CASRRGGSTGELFF,TGTGCCAGCAGGCGGGGGGGTAGCACCGGGGAGCTGTTTTTT
TRBJ2-7,TRBV4-2,many,-,CASSREVDYEQYF,TGTGCCAGCAGCCGGGAAGTTGACTACGAGCAGTACTTC
TRBJ2-7,TRBV5-1,-,TRBD1,CASSLRDRVPEQYF,TGCGCCAGCAGCTTAAGAGACAGGGTCCCCGAGCAGTACTTC
TRBJ2-1,TRBV11-2,-,TRBD2,CASSLGSGASSYNEQFF,TGTGCCAGCAGCTTAGGTAGCGGGGCGAGCTCCTACAATGAGCAGTTCTTC
TRBJ2-3,TRBV20-1,many,-,CSARNPGTDTQYF,TGCAGTGCTAGAAATCCTGGAACAGATACGCAGTATTTT
TRBJ1-2,TRBV29-1,many,TRBD1,CSVEDLDRVSLYGYTF,TGCAGCGTTGAAGATCTGGACAGGGTTTCCCTCTATGGCTACACCTTC
TRBJ1-2,TRBV14,many,TRBD1,CASSRWDSANYGYTF,TGTGCCAGCAGCCGGTGGGACAGCGCTAACTATGGCTACACCTTC
TRBJ1-6,TRBV10-3,-,-,CAISEGQLPGDSPLHF,TGTGCCATCAGTGAGGGACAGCTTCCAGGAGATTCACCCCTCCACTTT
TRBJ2-3,TRBV11-2,-,TRBD2,CANSSSGGAVGDTQYF,TGTGCCAACAGCTCAAGCGGGGGGGCCGTGGGAGATACGCAGTATTTT
TRBJ1-5,TRBV2,many,-,CASSEARLPQHF,TGTGCCAGCAGTGAAGCGCGACTCCCCCAGCATTTT
TRBJ1-1,TRBV20-1,-,-,CSARMNTEAFF,TGCAGTGCTAGGATGAACACTGAAGCTTTCTTT
TRBJ2-7,TRBV15,-,TRBD2,CATSSGGPPYEQYF,TGTGCCACCTCTAGCGGGGGCCCTCCCTACGAGCAGTACTTC
TRBJ2-1,TRBV24-1,-,-,CATSDSGDEQFF,TGTGCCACCAGTGATTCCGGGGATGAGCAGTTCTTC
TRBJ1-2,TRBV2,few,-,CASSPYYGYTF,TGTGCCAGCAGTCCCTACTATGGCTACACCTTC
TRBJ2-3,TRBV12-3/TRBV12-4,many,TRBD2,CASSLRAAHQTSGRDTQYF,TGTGCCAGCAGTTTAAGGGCGGCACACCAGACTAGCGGGAGAGATACGCAGTATTTT
TRBJ1-1,TRBV6-5,many,TRBD1,CATYQDRGTEAFF,TGTGCCACCTACCAGGACAGGGGGACTGAAGCTTTCTTT
TRBJ1-2,TRBV20-1,-,TRBD1,CSASGQANYGYTF,TGCAGTGCTAGCGGACAGGCCAACTATGGCTACACCTTC
TRBJ2-3,TRBV24-1,-,-,CATSDGASDTQYF,TGTGCCACCAGTGATGGGGCCTCTGATACGCAGTATTTT
TRBJ2-3,TRBV24-1,-,TRBD2,CATSVGAGGSTDTQYF,TGTGCCACCAGTGTGGGTGCGGGGGGATCCACAGATACGCAGTATTTT
TRBJ1-1,TRBV7-9,-,TRBD1,CASSQTGGTEAFF,TGTGCCAGCAGCCAGACAGGGGGGACTGAAGCTTTCTTT
TRBJ2-7,TRBV2,few,-,CASRTGSSYEQYF,TGTGCCAGCAGGACGGGCAGCTCCTACGAGCAGTACTTC
TRBJ2-1,TRBV24-1,-,TRBD2,CATSDITSGRYNEQFF,TGTGCCACCAGTGACATTACCAGCGGGAGGTACAATGAGCAGTTCTTC
TRBJ2-7,TRBV11-2,many,-,CASSSRPGEPEQYF,TGTGCCAGCAGCTCTCGGCCGGGGGAGCCCGAGCAGTACTTC
TRBJ2-7,TRBV12-3/TRBV12-4,-,-,CASSSMGGYEQYF,TGTGCCAGCAGTTCAATGGGGGGCTACGAGCAGTACTTC
TRBJ2-3,TRBV29-1,-,TRBD2,CSSSGRDTQYF,TGCAGCTCCTCCGGGAGGGATACGCAGTATTTT
TRBJ2-2,TRBV15,-,-,CATSPRDPNTGELFF,TGTGCCACCAGCCCGAGGGACCCGAACACCGGGGAGCTGTTTTTT
TRBJ2-3,TRBV5-1,many,TRBD2,CASSFGLAIDTQYF,TGCGCCAGCAGCTTTGGACTAGCGATCGATACGCAGTATTTT
TRBJ2-1,TRBV7-9,many,-,CASSPDGPYNEQFF,TGTGCCAGCAGCCCGGACGGTCCCTACAATGAGCAGTTCTTC
TRBJ2-3,TRBV29-1,-,-,CSAGDSDTQYF,TGCAGCGCCGGGGATTCAGATACGCAGTATTTT
TRBJ2-7,TRBV28,-,-,CASSPSTTPYEQYF,TGTGCCAGCAGTCCCTCGACGACGCCCTACGAGCAGTACTTC
TRBJ1-5,TRBV24-1,few,-,CATRAAGNQPQHF,TGTGCCACCCGGGCCGCGGGCAATCAGCCCCAGCATTTT
TRBJ2-5,TRBV12-3/TRBV12-4,many,-,CASSPLETQYF,TGTGCCAGCAGTCCCCTGGAGACCCAGTACTTC
TRBJ2-1,TRBV24-1,-,TRBD1,CATSDRSPGQGYNEQFF,TGTGCCACCAGTGATCGCTCCCCGGGACAGGGGTACAATGAGCAGTTCTTC
TRBJ1-4,TRBV7-9,many,-,CASSLAETVDEKLFF,TGTGCCAGCAGCTTAGCGGAGACAGTGGATGAAAAACTGTTTTTT